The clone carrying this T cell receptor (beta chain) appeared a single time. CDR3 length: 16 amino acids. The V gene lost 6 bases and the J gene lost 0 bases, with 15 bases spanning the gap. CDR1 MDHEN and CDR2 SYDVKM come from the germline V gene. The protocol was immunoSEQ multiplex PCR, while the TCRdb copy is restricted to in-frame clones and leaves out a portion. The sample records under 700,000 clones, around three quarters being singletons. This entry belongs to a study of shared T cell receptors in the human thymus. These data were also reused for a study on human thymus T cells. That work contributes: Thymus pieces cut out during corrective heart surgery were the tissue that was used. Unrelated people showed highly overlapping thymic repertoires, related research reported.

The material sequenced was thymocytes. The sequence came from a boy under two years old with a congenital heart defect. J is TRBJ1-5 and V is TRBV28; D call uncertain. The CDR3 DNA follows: TGTGCCAGCAGCGCAGACTGGAAATATAGCAATCAGCCCCAGCATTTT. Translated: CASSADWKYSNQPQHF. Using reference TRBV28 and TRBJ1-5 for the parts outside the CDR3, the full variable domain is DVKVTQSSRYLVKRTGEKVFLECVQDMDHENMFWYRQDPGLGLRLIYFSYDVKMKEKGDIPEGYSVSREKKERFSLILESASTNQTSMYLCASSADWKYSNQPQHFGDGTRLSIL.